These 28 T cell receptor beta chains came from one sample sequenced in a study of blood T cell repertoires in COVID-19. TCRdb keeps only in-frame clones here, not all; method: immunoSEQ multiplex PCR. The table has 45,000 to 55,000 clones, around nine tenths seen once; the top ten hold over 10%. The sequencing input was peripheral blood. These TCRs come from an older man with acute or convalescent COVID-19.

This sequence joins TRBV7-9 and TRBJ1-1, with 7 nucleotides matching TRBD1. The length of the CDR3 is 15 residues. The V gene's germline CDR1 is SEHNR and CDR2 FQNEAQ (reference sequence). Trimming took 6 bases from V and 3 from J; bases not matched to a gene: 10. The CDR3 region has the DNA TGTGCCAGCAGTAAACTGACAGGGACCCACACTGAAGCTTTCTTT. It translates to CASSKLTGTHTEAFF.

This clone was seen more than once but under ten times. The V call is TRBV6-5, the J call TRBJ1-4; 8 bases are a match to TRBD1. Germline-derived CDR1 and CDR2 are MNHEY and SVGAGI. V lost 8 bases and J lost 8; bases outside the gene matches: 10. This CDR3 has 14 amino acids. CDR3 DNA sequence: TGTGCCAGCTCGACTTCAGGGGGCTGGGAAAAACTGTTTTTT. Encoded protein: CASSTSGGWEKLFF.

V usage is TRBV18 and J usage is TRBJ2-1; D call uncertain. From germline, CDR1 is KGHSH and CDR2 LQKENI. The CDR3 length is 12 residues. The V end was cut by 2 bases, the J end by 10 bases, with 9 bases between. The CDR3 region has the DNA TGTGCCAGCTCACCATCGACTCGCGAGCAGTTCTTC. It codes for CASSPSTREQFF.

The V gene is TRBV27, the J gene TRBJ2-1, with 9 positions matching TRBD2. J was trimmed by 4 bases and V by 3 bases; bases with no gene match: 10. The CDR3 covers 17 residues. In germline, CDR1 is MNHEY, CDR2 SMNVEV (reference sequence). The CDR3 here is CASSFAGPSGDYNEQFF. CDR3 bases: TGTGCCAGCAGTTTCGCGGGCCCTAGCGGGGATTACAATGAGCAGTTCTTC.

This clone was seen more than once but under ten times. The CDR3 is CASRAENGVTQYF. CDR3 DNA: TGTGCCAGCAGAGCCGAGAACGGTGTGACCCAGTACTTC. The chain employs TRBV7-9 and TRBJ2-5; D uncertain. V was shortened by 6 bases and J by 7 bases, with 15 bases between the two germline ends. CDR1 and CDR2 from the germline V gene are SEHNR and FQNEAQ (reference sequence). CDR3 size: 13 residues.

This rearrangement joins TRBV5-1 to TRBJ2-2; 8 positions match TRBD1. The germline V gene encodes CDR1 SGHRS and CDR2 YFSETQ. V was clipped by 4 bases and J by 2 bases; unmatched bases: 4. This CDR3 has 15 amino acids. CDR3 residues: CASSKDRVNTGELFF. The CDR3 region has the DNA TGCGCCAGCAGCAAGGACAGGGTCAACACCGGGGAGCTGTTTTTT. The whole variable domain, remainder taken from reference TRBV5-1 and TRBJ2-2, is KAGVTQTPRYLIKTRGQQVTLSCSPISGHRSVSWYQQTPGQGLQFLFEYFSETQRNKGNFPGRFSGRQFSNSRSEMNVSTLELGDSALYLCASSKDRVNTGELFFGEGSRLTVL.

This rearrangement joins TRBV19 to TRBJ1-3; 11 bases match TRBD1. CDR1 is LNHDA and CDR2 is SQIVND in the germline V gene (reference sequence). V lost 7 bases and J lost 1; bases outside the gene matches: 9. The CDR3 runs 17 residues. CDR3 amino acids: CASTRTGGPWSGNTIYF. For the CDR3, the DNA is TGTGCCAGTACCCGGACAGGGGGCCCCTGGTCTGGAAACACCATATATTTT.

This chain links TRBV9 with TRBJ1-3; tentative D call: TRBD1 (6 bases). Germline CDR1 and CDR2: SGDLS and YYNGEE. This CDR3 region has 15 residues. Trimming cost V 3 bases and J 4 bases, with 14 bases left between them. In DNA, the CDR3 is TGTGCCAGCAGCGAAGGACAGACCGCGGGAAACACCATATATTTT. This codes for CASSEGQTAGNTIYF.

The V call is TRBV11-3, the J call TRBJ2-3; D remains ambiguous. Germline V gene lookup returns CDR1 SGHNT and CDR2 YENEEA. Trimming pared 2 bases from V and 4 bases from J, leaving 10 bases between. The CDR3 has 14 amino acids. CDR3: CASSLSTSPDTQYF. The CDR3 bases are TGTGCCAGCAGCTTATCGACTTCCCCAGATACGCAGTATTTT.

The V call is TRBV6-4, the J call TRBJ1-3, with D possibly TRBD1 on 5 matching bases. Trimming removed 3 bases at V and 2 bases at J, with 5 bases between. Germline V gene data show CDR1 as MRHNA and CDR2 as SNTAGT. The length of the CDR3 is 13 residues. CDR3 region: CASSEQAGNTIYF. The CDR3 region has the DNA TGTGCCAGCAGTGAACAGGCTGGAAACACCATATATTTT.

This rearrangement joins TRBV3-1 (or the pseudogene TRBV3-2) to TRBJ1-3, with D uncertain. Trimming removed 0 bases from V and 0 bases from J, with 12 bases in between. Germline lookup yields CDR1 LGHDT and CDR2 YNNKEL (reference sequence). This CDR3 comprises 17 residues. In nucleotides, the CDR3 is TGTGCCAGCAGCCAAGATCGGGGTGGGGACTCTGGAAACACCATATATTTT. As protein: CASSQDRGGDSGNTIYF.

The V and J genes are TRBV3-1 (or the pseudogene TRBV3-2) and TRBJ1-2; no clear D gene. The CDR3 covers 15 residues. Germline assignment: CDR1 LGHDT and CDR2 YNNKEL (reference sequence). The V end was cut by 0 bases, the J end by 1 base, with 9 bases between. CDR3 region: CASSQDLGNNYGYTF. DNA for the CDR3: TGTGCCAGCAGCCAAGATTTGGGCAATAACTATGGCTACACCTTC.

The CDR3 loop is CAWSGGPNTEAFF. CDR3 bases: TGTGCCTGGAGCGGGGGGCCGAACACTGAAGCTTTCTTT. The chain links TRBV30 to TRBJ1-1; maybe TRBD1 (6 bases). The CDR3 runs to 13 residues. The germline V and J ends were trimmed by 3 bases and 1 base, with 9 bases remaining between them. CDR1 and CDR2 from the germline V gene are GTSNPN and SVGIG (reference sequence).

V usage is TRBV2 and J usage is TRBJ2-5; D might be TRBD2 (6 bases). With 8 bases removed from V and 7 bases from J, the gap between germline ends came to 14 bases. The germline gives CDR1 SNHLY, CDR2 FYNNEI. This CDR3 comprises 12 residues. The chain's CDR3 is CASGGTPGTQYF. In DNA, the CDR3 is TGTGCCAGCGGAGGGACTCCCGGGACCCAGTACTTC.

The rearrangement links TRBV28 to TRBJ2-2; D perhaps matches TRBD2 (5 bases). Germline CDR1 reads MDHEN; CDR2 reads SYDVKM. V lost 11 bases, J lost 2 bases, and 27 bases lay in between. The CDR3 contains 18 residues. This CDR3 reads CACRRRWSTTLNTGELFF. The CDR3 DNA reads as TGTGCCTGTCGAAGGAGGTGGTCCACAACTCTAAACACCGGGGAGCTGTTTTTT.

The chain links TRBV5-1 to TRBJ1-2, with D possibly TRBD1 on 6 matching bases. The V gene's germline CDR1 is SGHRS and CDR2 YFSETQ. V was trimmed by 5 bases and J by 2 bases, leaving 13 bases between them. This CDR3 comprises 14 residues. CDR3 protein: CASRSGTTNYGYTF. The CDR3 nucleotides read TGCGCCAGCAGGTCCGGGACAACAAACTATGGCTACACCTTC.

The genes are TRBV2 and TRBJ1-1; D ambiguous. The CDR3 has 14 amino acids. V shed 4 bases and J shed 6 bases, with 15 bases lying between them. Germline V gene lookup returns CDR1 SNHLY and CDR2 FYNNEI. The CDR3 nucleotides are TGTGCCAGCAGTGCCGGGATACTCAGCGCTGAAGCTTTCTTT. Translation gives CASSAGILSAEAFF.

The rearrangement links TRBV10-3 to TRBJ1-5; TRBD1 matches at 7 bases. The CDR3 spans 13 residues. Germline assignment: CDR1 ENHRY and CDR2 SYGVKD. V gave up 6 bases and J gave up 7 bases; unmatched junction bases: 6. CDR3 DNA: TGTGCCATCAGCGACAGGGAATACCAGCCCCAGCATTTT. Protein sequence: CAISDREYQPQHF.

This clone was recorded only once. V and J are TRBV25-1 and TRBJ1-4; D remains ambiguous. Trimming left V 2 bases short and J 7 bases short, with 8 bases between. CDR3 length: 13 residues. Germline loops: CDR1 MGHDK, CDR2 SYGVNS. For the CDR3, the DNA is TGTGCCAGCAGTGAACTGGGGAGTGAAAAACTGTTTTTT. Translation: CASSELGSEKLFF.

This sequence joins TRBV3-1 (or the pseudogene TRBV3-2) and TRBJ2-3; D not resolved. The CDR3 totals 15 residues. The V gene lost 3 bases and the J gene lost 0 bases, with 10 bases spanning the gap. Germline V gene sequence: CDR1 LGHDT, CDR2 YNNKEL (reference sequence). The DNA for the CDR3 is TGTGCCAGCAGCCATACCGGTACTAGCACAGATACGCAGTATTTT. As protein: CASSHTGTSTDTQYF.

The chain joins TRBV6-5 to TRBJ1-1, with D unclear. Germline assignment: CDR1 MNHEY and CDR2 SVGAGI. The CDR3 spans 15 residues. Trimming took 7 bases from V and 1 from J, leaving 16 bases between them. The CDR3 DNA sequence: TGTGCCAGCATGAAACCAAATCGTAGGAACACTGAAGCTTTCTTT. Residues: CASMKPNRRNTEAFF.

The chain combines TRBV9 with TRBJ1-1, with 10 positions matching TRBD1. The CDR3 loop spans 18 amino acids. V shed 4 bases and J 4 bases; nucleotides not matched to a gene: 16. CDR1 SGDLS and CDR2 YYNGEE come from the germline V gene. This CDR3 is CASSPLPGTGAPGTEAFF. As DNA, the CDR3 is TGTGCCAGCAGCCCCCTTCCCGGGACAGGGGCGCCGGGCACTGAAGCTTTCTTT. Using reference TRBV9 and TRBJ1-1 for the parts outside the CDR3, the full variable domain is DSGVTQTPKHLITATGQRVTLRCSPRSGDLSVYWYQQSLDQGLQFLIQYYNGEERAKGNILERFSAQQFPDLHSELNLSSLELGDSALYFCASSPLPGTGAPGTEAFFGQGTRLTVV.

The CDR3 DNA is TGTGCCAGCAGCTTGGCCATGGGGGGACAGCCCCAGCATTTT. It is translated as CASSLAMGGQPQHF. The rearrangement joins TRBV5-5 to TRBJ1-5, with D possibly being TRBD1 (5 bases). V lost 0 bases to trimming and J lost 7 bases, with 11 bases between them. Germline CDR1 and CDR2: SGHKS and YYEKEE (reference sequence). The CDR3 is 14 amino acids.

Here the CDR3 reads CASSQDQGANTEAFF. The CDR3 nucleotides read TGTGCCAGCAGCCAAGATCAGGGGGCGAACACTGAAGCTTTCTTT. This sequence joins TRBV3-1 (or the pseudogene TRBV3-2) and TRBJ1-1; 8 bases align to TRBD1. CDR3 length: 15 residues. Germline-derived CDR1 and CDR2 are LGHDT and YNNKEL (reference sequence). V shed 0 bases and J 1 base; nucleotides not matched to a gene: 1.

The chain carries TRBV5-1 and TRBJ1-1; 9 nucleotides match TRBD1. The V gene's germline CDR1 is SGHRS and CDR2 YFSETQ. The CDR3 is made up of 15 amino acids. J lost 1 base, V lost 4 bases, and 5 bases had no gene match. The CDR3 sequence: CASSQGTGQNTEAFF. CDR3 in DNA: TGCGCCAGCAGCCAAGGGACAGGGCAGAACACTGAAGCTTTCTTT.

The J gene is TRBJ1-3, the V gene TRBV6-2 or TRBV6-3, with a possible D match to TRBD1 (5 bases). V gave up 2 bases and J gave up 4 bases, with 21 bases separating them. This CDR3 region has 18 residues. Germline V gene data show CDR1 as MNHEY and CDR2 as SVGEGT. The CDR3 region is CASSYGGLGSILGNTIYF. DNA for the CDR3: TGTGCCAGCAGTTACGGGGGACTCGGCAGCATACTGGGAAACACCATATATTTT.

The chain carries TRBV3-1 (or the pseudogene TRBV3-2) and TRBJ1-1; 7 bases line up with TRBD1. Germline lookup yields CDR1 LGHDT and CDR2 YNNKEL (reference sequence). The CDR3 covers 14 residues. With 3 bases clipped from V and 6 bases from J, the junction kept 7 bases outside the gene matches. CDR3 coding DNA: TGTGCCAGCAGCCATCCCTTTACAGGGGCTGAAGCTTTCTTT. Translating gives CASSHPFTGAEAFF.

The chain has TRBV7-6 and TRBJ2-3; the match to TRBD2 covers 9 bases. Germline V CDR1 and CDR2: SGHVS, FNYEAQ. Trimming removed 4 bases from V and 6 bases from J; junction bases left unmatched: 23. This CDR3 contains 20 residues. CDR3 nucleotides: TGTGCCAGCAGCTCCCACGAAGATCGGGCTAGCGGGGCTTCATGGGATACGCAGTATTTT. Protein product: CASSSHEDRASGASWDTQYF.